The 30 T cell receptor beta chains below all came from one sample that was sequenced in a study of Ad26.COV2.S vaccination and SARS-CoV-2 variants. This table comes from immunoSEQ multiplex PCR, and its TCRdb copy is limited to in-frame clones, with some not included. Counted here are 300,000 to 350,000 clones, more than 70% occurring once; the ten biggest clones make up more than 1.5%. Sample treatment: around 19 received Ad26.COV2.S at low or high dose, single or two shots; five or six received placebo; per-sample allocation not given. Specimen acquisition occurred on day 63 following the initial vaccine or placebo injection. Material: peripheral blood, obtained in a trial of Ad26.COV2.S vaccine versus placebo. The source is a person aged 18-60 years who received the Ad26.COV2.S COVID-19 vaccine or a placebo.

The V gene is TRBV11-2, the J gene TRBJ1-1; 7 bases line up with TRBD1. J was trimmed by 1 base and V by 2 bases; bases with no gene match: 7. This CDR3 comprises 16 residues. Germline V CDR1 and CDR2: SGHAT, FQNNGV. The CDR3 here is CASSLRAGGSNTEAFF. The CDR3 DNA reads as TGTGCCAGCAGCTTAAGGGCAGGGGGTTCGAACACTGAAGCTTTCTTT.

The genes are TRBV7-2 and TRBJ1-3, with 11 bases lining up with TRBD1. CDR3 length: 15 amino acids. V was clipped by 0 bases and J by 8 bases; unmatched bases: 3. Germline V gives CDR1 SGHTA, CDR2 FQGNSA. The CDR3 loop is CASSLAGTGGDTIYF. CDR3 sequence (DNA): TGTGCCAGCAGCTTAGCGGGGACAGGGGGGGACACCATATATTTT. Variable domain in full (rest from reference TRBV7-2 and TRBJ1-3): GAGVSQSPSNKVTEKGKDVELRCDPISGHTALYWYRQSLGQGLEFLIYFQGNSAPDKSGLPSDRFSAERTGGSVSTLTIQRTQQEDSAVYLCASSLAGTGGDTIYFGEGSWLTVV.

The CDR3 bases are TGTGCCAGCTCACCATCGGGCAGCTCTAGCACAGATACGCAGTATTTT. Translation: CASSPSGSSSTDTQYF. This chain links TRBV18 with TRBJ2-3; unclear D gene. This CDR3 is built from 16 residues. The V end lost 2 bases, the J end lost 0 bases, and 12 bases lay between the germline ends. Germline values: CDR1 KGHSH, CDR2 LQKENI.

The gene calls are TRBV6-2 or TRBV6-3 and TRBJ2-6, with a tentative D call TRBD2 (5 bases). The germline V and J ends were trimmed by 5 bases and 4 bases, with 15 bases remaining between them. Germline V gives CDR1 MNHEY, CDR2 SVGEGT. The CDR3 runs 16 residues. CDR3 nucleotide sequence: TGTGCCAGCAGTCCCGGACCGAGGGTGGGGGCCAACGTCCTGACTTTC. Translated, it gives CASSPGPRVGANVLTF.

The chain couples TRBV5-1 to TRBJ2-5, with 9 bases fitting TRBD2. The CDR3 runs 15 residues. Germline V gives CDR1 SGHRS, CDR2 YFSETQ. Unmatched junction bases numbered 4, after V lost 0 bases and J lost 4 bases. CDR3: CASSLAAGGRETQYF. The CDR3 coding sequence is TGCGCCAGCAGCTTGGCCGCGGGGGGGCGAGAGACCCAGTACTTC.

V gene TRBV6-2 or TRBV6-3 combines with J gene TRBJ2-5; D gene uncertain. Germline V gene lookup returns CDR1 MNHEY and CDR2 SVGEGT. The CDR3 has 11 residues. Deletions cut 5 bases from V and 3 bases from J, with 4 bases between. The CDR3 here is CASSREETQYF. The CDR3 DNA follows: TGTGCCAGCAGTAGAGAAGAGACCCAGTACTTC.

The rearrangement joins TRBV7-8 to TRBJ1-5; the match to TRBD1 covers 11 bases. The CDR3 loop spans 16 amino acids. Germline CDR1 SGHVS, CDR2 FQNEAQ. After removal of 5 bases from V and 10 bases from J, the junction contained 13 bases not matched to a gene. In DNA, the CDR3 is TGTGCCAGCAGCCCCTTAGGACAGGGGGCTTTACGTCCCCAGCATTTT. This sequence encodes CASSPLGQGALRPQHF.

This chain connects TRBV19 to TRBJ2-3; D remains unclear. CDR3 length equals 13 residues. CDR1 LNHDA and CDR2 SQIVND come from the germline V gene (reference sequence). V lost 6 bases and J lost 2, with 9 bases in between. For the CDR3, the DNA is TGTGCCAGTAGGGCAGAATACACAGATACGCAGTATTTT. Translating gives CASRAEYTDTQYF.

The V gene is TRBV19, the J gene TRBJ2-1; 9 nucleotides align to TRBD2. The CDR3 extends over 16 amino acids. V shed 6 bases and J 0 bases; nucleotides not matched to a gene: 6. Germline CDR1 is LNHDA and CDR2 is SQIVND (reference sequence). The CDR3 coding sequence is TGTGCCAGTAGACAGGGACTAGCAAGCTCCTACAATGAGCAGTTCTTC. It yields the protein CASRQGLASSYNEQFF.

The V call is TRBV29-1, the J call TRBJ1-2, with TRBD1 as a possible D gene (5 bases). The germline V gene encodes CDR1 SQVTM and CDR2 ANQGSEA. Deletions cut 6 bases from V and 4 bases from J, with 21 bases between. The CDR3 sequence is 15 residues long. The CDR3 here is CSVGRGSGTSYGYTF. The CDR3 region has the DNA TGCAGCGTGGGGCGGGGATCAGGGACCTCCTATGGCTACACCTTC.

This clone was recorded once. The CDR3 loop is CASKTSGQGVHEQFF. Here the CDR3 DNA reads TGTGCCAGCAAGACCTCGGGACAGGGTGTCCATGAGCAGTTCTTC. This rearrangement joins TRBV13 to TRBJ2-1; 9 bases map to TRBD1. Trimming removed 7 bases from V and 8 bases from J; junction bases left unmatched: 12. This CDR3 is built from 15 residues. Per the germline V gene, CDR1 is PRHDT and CDR2 is FYEKMQ (reference sequence).

For the CDR3, the DNA is TGTGCCGTCTCACCTCTTGGGGGTAACTATGGCTACACCTTC. It codes for CAVSPLGGNYGYTF. The chain is built from TRBV27 and TRBJ1-2; a weak D match, TRBD1 (5 bases). Germline loops: CDR1 MNHEY, CDR2 SMNVEV (reference sequence). The CDR3 runs to 14 residues. V was pared by 11 bases and J by 1 base, with 17 bases between.

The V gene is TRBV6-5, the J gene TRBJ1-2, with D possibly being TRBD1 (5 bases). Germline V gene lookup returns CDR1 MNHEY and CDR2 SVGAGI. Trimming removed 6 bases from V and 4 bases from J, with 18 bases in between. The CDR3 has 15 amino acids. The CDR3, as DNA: TGTGCCAGCAGATGGGGCGGTCAGAGTCGCTATGGCTACACCTTC. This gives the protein CASRWGGQSRYGYTF.

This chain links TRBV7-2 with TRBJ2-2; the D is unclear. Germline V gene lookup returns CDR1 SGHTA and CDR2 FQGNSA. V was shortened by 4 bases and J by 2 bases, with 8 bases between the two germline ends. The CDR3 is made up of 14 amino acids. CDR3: CASSSRRNTGELFF. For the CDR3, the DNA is TGTGCCAGCAGCTCCCGCCGAAACACCGGGGAGCTGTTTTTT.

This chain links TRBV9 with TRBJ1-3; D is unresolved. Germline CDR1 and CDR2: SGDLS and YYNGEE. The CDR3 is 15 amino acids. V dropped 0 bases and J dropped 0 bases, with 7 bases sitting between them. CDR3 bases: TGTGCCAGCAGCGTAGAACCCGACTCTGGAAACACCATATATTTT. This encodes CASSVEPDSGNTIYF.

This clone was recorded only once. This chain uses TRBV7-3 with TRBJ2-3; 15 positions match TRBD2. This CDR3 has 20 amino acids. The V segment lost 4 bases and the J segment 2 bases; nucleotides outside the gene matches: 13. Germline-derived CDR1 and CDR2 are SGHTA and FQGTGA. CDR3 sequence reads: CASSSLGLAGGLSDTDTQYF. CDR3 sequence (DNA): TGTGCCAGCAGCTCCCTTGGACTAGCGGGGGGGCTCTCCGACACAGATACGCAGTATTTT.

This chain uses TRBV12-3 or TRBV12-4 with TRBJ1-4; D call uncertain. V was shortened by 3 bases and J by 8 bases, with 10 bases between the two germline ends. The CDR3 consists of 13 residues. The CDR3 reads CASSFVRGEKLFF. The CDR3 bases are TGTGCCAGCAGTTTCGTCCGAGGGGAAAAACTGTTTTTT.

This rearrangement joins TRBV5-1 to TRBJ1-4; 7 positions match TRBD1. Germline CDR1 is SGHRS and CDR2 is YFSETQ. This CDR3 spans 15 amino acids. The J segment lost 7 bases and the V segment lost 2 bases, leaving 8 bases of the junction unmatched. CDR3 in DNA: TGCGCCAGCAGCTTCACAGGGGATTCTGGTGAAAAACTGTTTTTT. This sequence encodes CASSFTGDSGEKLFF.

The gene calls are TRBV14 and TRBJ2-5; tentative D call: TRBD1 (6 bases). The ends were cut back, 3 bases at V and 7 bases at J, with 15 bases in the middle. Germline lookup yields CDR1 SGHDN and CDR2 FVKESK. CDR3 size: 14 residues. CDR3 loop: CASSHDTGWGTQYF. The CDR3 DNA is TGTGCCAGCAGCCATGATACAGGGTGGGGGACCCAGTACTTC.

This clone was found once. The chain's CDR3 is CASSLRGPAGSPLHF. Here the CDR3 DNA reads TGTGCCAGCAGCTTGAGAGGGCCCGCGGGTTCACCCCTCCACTTT. The J gene is TRBJ1-6, the V gene TRBV5-6, with D unclear. CDR3 length equals 15 residues. The ends were cut back, 1 base at V and 9 bases at J, with 14 bases in the middle. The germline V gene has CDR1 SGHDT and CDR2 YYEEEE.

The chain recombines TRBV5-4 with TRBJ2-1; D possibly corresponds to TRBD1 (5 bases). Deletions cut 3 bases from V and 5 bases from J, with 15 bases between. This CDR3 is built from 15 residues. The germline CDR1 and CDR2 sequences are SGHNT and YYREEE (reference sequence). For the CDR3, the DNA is TGTGCCAGCAGCTCGCAGCAGGGATCTAACAATGAGCAGTTCTTC. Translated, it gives CASSSQQGSNNEQFF.

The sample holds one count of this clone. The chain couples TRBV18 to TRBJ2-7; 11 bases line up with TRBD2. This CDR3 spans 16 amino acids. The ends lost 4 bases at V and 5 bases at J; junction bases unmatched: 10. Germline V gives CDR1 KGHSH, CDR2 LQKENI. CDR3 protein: CASSLRPTSGGDEQYF. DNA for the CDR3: TGTGCCAGCTCACTACGTCCCACTAGCGGGGGCGACGAGCAGTACTTC. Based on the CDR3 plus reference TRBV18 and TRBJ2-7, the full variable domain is NAGVMQNPRHLVRRRGQEARLRCSPMKGHSHVYWYRQLPEEGLKFMVYLQKENIIDESGMPKERFSAEFPKEGPSILRIQQVVRGDSAAYFCASSLRPTSGGDEQYFGPGTRLTVT.

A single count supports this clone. The CDR3 is CASSLQGLALHF. The CDR3 DNA reads TGTGCCAGCAGTTTACAGGGATTAGCCCTCCACTTT. This chain links TRBV12-3 or TRBV12-4 with TRBJ1-6; D may be TRBD1 (5 bases). This CDR3 has 12 amino acids. V lost 2 bases to trimming and J lost 14 bases, with 10 bases between them.

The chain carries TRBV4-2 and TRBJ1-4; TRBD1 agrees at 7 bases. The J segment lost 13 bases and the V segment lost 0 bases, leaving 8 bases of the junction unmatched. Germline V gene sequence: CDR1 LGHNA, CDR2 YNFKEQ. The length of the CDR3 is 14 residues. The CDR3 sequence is CASSQEPTGKGLFF. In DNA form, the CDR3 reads TGTGCCAGCAGCCAAGAACCGACAGGGAAGGGACTGTTTTTT.

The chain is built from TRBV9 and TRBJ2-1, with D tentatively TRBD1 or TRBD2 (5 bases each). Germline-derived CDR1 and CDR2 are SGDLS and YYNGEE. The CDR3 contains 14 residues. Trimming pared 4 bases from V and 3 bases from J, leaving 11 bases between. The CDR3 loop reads CASSNQGVYNEQFF. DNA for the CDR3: TGTGCCAGCAGCAACCAGGGAGTCTACAATGAGCAGTTCTTC.

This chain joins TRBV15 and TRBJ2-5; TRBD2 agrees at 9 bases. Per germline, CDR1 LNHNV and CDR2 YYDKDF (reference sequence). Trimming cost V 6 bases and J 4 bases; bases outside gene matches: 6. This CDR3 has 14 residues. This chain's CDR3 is CATSPGLARETQYF. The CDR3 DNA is TGTGCCACCAGTCCGGGACTAGCTAGAGAGACCCAGTACTTC. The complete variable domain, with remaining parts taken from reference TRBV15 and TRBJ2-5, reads DAMVIQNPRYQVTQFGKPVTLSCSQTLNHNVMYWYQQKSSQAPKLLFHYYDKDFNNEADTPDNFQSRRPNTSFCFLDIRSPGLGDTAMYLCATSPGLARETQYFGPGTRLLVL.

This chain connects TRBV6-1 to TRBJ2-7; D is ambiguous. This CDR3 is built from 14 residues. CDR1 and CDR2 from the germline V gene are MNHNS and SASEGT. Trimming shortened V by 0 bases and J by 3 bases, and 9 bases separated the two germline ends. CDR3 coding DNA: TGTGCCAGCAGTGAAGCGGGGTCGGACTACGAGCAGTACTTC. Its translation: CASSEAGSDYEQYF.

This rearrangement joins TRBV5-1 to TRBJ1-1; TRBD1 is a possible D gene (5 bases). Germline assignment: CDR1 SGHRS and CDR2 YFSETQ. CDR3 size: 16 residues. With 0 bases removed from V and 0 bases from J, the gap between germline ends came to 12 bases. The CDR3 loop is CASSLEGHFVNTEAFF. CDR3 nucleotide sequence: TGCGCCAGCAGCTTGGAAGGACACTTCGTGAACACTGAAGCTTTCTTT.

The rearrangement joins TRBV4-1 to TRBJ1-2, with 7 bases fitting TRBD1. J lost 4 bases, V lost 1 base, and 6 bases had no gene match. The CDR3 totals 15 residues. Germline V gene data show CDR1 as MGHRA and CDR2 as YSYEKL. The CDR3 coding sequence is TGCGCCAGCAGCCAAGCCGGACAGGAGATCTATGGCTACACCTTC. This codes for CASSQAGQEIYGYTF.

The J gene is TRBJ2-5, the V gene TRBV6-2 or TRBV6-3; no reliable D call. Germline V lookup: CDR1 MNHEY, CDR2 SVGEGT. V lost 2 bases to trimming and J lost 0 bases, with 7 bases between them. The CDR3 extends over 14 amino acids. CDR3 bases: TGTGCCAGCAGTTACGGCAGGAACCAAGAGACCCAGTACTTC. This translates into CASSYGRNQETQYF.